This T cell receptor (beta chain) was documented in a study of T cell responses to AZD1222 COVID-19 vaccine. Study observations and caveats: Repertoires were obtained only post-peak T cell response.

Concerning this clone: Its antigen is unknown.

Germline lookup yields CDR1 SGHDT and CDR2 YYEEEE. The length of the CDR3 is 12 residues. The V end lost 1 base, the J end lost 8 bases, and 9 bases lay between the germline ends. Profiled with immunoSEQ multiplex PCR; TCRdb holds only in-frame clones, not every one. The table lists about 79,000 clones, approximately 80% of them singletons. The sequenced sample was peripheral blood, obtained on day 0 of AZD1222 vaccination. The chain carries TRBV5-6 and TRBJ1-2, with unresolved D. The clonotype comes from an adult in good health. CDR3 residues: CASSLWGSGYTF. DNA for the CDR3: TGTGCCAGCAGCTTGTGGGGAAGCGGCTACACCTTC.